Described below is a single T cell receptor beta chain sequence and its context. Its antigen is not known. This entry comes from a study of radiotherapy plus CTLA-4 blockade in lung cancer. About the study: Roughly 17% of patients responded objectively, and approximately 31% achieved disease control.

The ends lost 1 base at V and 9 bases at J; junction bases unmatched: 12. The CDR3 contains 16 residues. Germline V gene data show CDR1 as SGHTA and CDR2 as FQGNSA. The repertoire was sequenced with immunoSEQ multiplex PCR; TCRdb's copy has only in-frame clones and lacks some. The sample shows almost 55,000 clones, 65% to 85% of them seen only once. Findings and limits, study-wide: The authors reported that early blood T cell clone dynamics, with interferon-beta, best predicted response. In blood, after radiotherapy plus ipilimumab, tumor-derived TCR clones expanded.

Focal radiation and CTLA-4 blockade (ipilimumab) were tested in chemo-refractory metastatic non-small-cell lung cancer patients. The chain links TRBV7-2 to TRBJ2-1; 7 nucleotides align to TRBD2. The specimen was peripheral blood, collected from a patient treated with radiotherapy plus ipilimumab. This sequence originates from a human donor with non-small cell lung cancer who had a partial response to radiotherapy plus ipilimumab. The CDR3 DNA reads TGTGCCAGCAGCTTAGTTGGGGCGGGGGTAGCCGGTGAGCAGTTCTTC. As protein: CASSLVGAGVAGEQFF.